This T cell receptor (beta chain) derives from a study of CD8 T cells in ankylosing spondylitis. With molecular barcodes, quantitative 5'-RACE was used to make the TCR beta libraries. One entry per CDR3 protein, called by TCRdb with MiXCR from the 5' RACE reads. Of around 280,000 distinct CDR3 sequences listed, approximately 20% are singletons. Whole-study findings and limits: Disease-linked clones bore a CD8+ phenotype and were relatively rare in peripheral blood. Significantly higher representation of disease-linked clones was reported for matched ankylosing spondylitis synovial fluid. A motif in TCR beta, a set of roughly eight highly homologous variants, appeared characteristic of ankylosing spondylitis blood.

V shed 5 bases and J 0 bases; nucleotides not matched to a gene: 4. The CDR3 sequence is 16 residues long. The germline V gene has CDR1 MRHNA and CDR2 SNTAGT. A remark on this clonotype: Its antigen is not known.

Sequencing input: blood, either unsorted or a sorted T cell fraction (not recorded which). This clonotype was obtained from a male donor with ankylosing spondylitis or in good health (not recorded which). The J gene is TRBJ2-6, the V gene TRBV6-4, with 7 bases identical to TRBD1. CDR3 region: CASSPDRASGANVLTF. CDR3 sequence (DNA): TGTGCCAGCAGTCCTGACAGGGCCTCTGGGGCCAACGTCCTGACTTTC.